This T cell receptor beta chain was profiled in a study of cytomegalovirus exposure and HLA in healthy donors. The study's findings and limits: HLA-A and HLA-B allele assignments for most subjects were reportedly predicted accurately using TCR beta sequences. In vitro data verified three CMV-associated chains as specific for CMV antigens.

After removal of 6 bases from V and 2 bases from J, the junction contained 2 bases not matched to a gene. The CDR3 is 14 amino acids. Per the germline V gene, CDR1 is MNHNY and CDR2 is SVGAGI (reference sequence). A note on this clone: Its specificity is not known.

The PCR employed 60 Vbeta primers together with 13 Jbeta primers. TCRdb's copy holds only in-frame clones and misses some; the assay was immunoSEQ multiplex PCR. Here the sample spans around 170,000 clones, 70% to 80% being singletons. The sample comprised PBMCs. The gene calls are TRBV6-6 and TRBJ2-7; 12 bases are a match to TRBD1. The origin of this receptor is a man in his late teens or twenties in good health and CMV-seronegative. The CDR3 sequence is CASRGTGGPYEQYF. DNA of the CDR3: TGTGCCAGCAGAGGGACAGGGGGCCCCTACGAGCAGTACTTC.